This T cell receptor (beta chain) was recorded in a study of T cells in Graves' hyperthyroidism and ophthalmopathy. From RNA transcripts, TCR beta CDR3 regions were amplified. In the first-round RT-PCR of the TCR CDR3, the HTBI primer set was used. TCRdb itself ran the multiplex PCR reads through MiXCR, one entry per CDR3 protein. The sample carries approximately 600,000 distinct CDR3 sequences, more than 20% recorded once. Subjects with ophthalmopathy showed a Clinical Activity Score no lower than 3, a NOSPECS grade no lower than 4, and a duration shorter than 3 months. Clinical symptoms, serum thyroxine, TRAb, thyroid ultrasound and orbital computed tomography established diagnosis. PBMCs were derived from about 10 ml fresh peripheral blood. Germline CDR1 reads LNHDA; CDR2 reads SQIVND (reference sequence). The CDR3 sequence is 15 residues long. V was clipped by 7 bases and J by 4 bases; unmatched bases: 9.

Sequencing input: blood. This receptor was taken from a man aged 30 to 39 with Graves' ophthalmopathy. The V gene is TRBV19, the J gene TRBJ1-5; 8 bases align to TRBD1. CDR3 loop: CASKTQGGTNQPQHF. The CDR3 nucleotides are TGTGCCAGTAAAACACAGGGGGGGACTAATCAGCCCCAGCATTTT.